These T cell receptor beta chains were read from a single sample in a study of Graves' ophthalmopathy and Graves' hyperthyroidism. TCRdb reprocessed the multiplex PCR reads via MiXCR and lists one record per CDR3 protein. The repertoire includes almost 750,000 distinct CDR3 sequences, 40% of them detected once, and 44% sits in the top ten. Specimen: peripheral blood. Source of these receptors: an adult man with Graves' ophthalmopathy. Both conserved end residues are part of each CDR3. A D gene is named only where the DNA matches it firmly. Size is omitted from some rows. Given values are once, few, many or a class for expanded clones.

16,TRBV6-5,TRBJ2-5,few,TRBD2,TGTGCCAGCATTCCCAGGACTAGCGGGGGGGCAGAGACCCAGTACTTC,CASIPRTSGGAETQYF
16,TRBV5-1,TRBJ1-1,.,.,TGCGCCAGCAGCTTGGGGAGGACAGACACGAACACTGAAGCTTTCTTT,CASSLGRTDTNTEAFF
12,TRBV29-1,TRBJ1-1,few,TRBD1,TGCAGCTGGGGACAGCTAAGTACTGAAGCTTTCTTT,CSWGQLSTEAFF
15,TRBV25-1,TRBJ2-5,.,TRBD1,TGTGCCAGCAGTGCTACTCCGGGACAGGGTGAGACCCAGTACTTC,CASSATPGQGETQYF
15,TRBV7-9,TRBJ2-7,.,.,TGCGCCAGCAGCCAAACCCGGGGGAATTCCTACGAGCAGTACTTC,CASSQTRGNSYEQYF
16,TRBV7-8,TRBJ1-4,.,TRBD1,TGTGCCAGCAGCCCGCGGACAGGCACCGGGGAGGAAAAACTGTTTTTT,CASSPRTGTGEEKLFF
15,TRBV7-2,TRBJ2-5,many,.,TGTGCCAGCAGCTCCGACGGTCGCGGGATAGAGACCCAGTACTTC,CASSSDGRGIETQYF
12,TRBV5-4,TRBJ2-7,few,.,TGTGCCAGCAATTATAGGGGCTACGAGCAGTACTTC,CASNYRGYEQYF
14,TRBV19,TRBJ1-1,many,.,TGTGCCAGTAGCGCAGTCGGGGGTGACACTGAAGCTTTCTTT,CASSAVGGDTEAFF
16,TRBV2,TRBJ1-3,.,TRBD1,TGTGCCAGCAGTTTAGGAGCAGGGGGCTCTGGAAACACCATATATTTT,CASSLGAGGSGNTIYF
16,TRBV7-2,TRBJ2-6,.,.,TGTGCCAGCAGCTCCGCCCAGGGTGGTGGGGCCAACGTCCTGACTTTC,CASSSAQGGGANVLTF
12,TRBV2,TRBJ2-7,many,.,TGTGCCAGCAGCCCTAGGGACTACGAGCAGTACTTC,CASSPRDYEQYF
16,TRBV24-1,TRBJ1-5,.,TRBD1,TGTGCCACCAGTGAGGCTACCGGGACAGGGGATCAGCCCCAGCATTTT,CATSEATGTGDQPQHF
14,TRBV15,TRBJ1-2,once,.,TGTGCCACCAGCAGTGAGAGTGACGCCTATGGCTACACCTTC,CATSSESDAYGYTF
13,TRBV20-1,TRBJ1-1,.,.,TGCAGTGTCCCCCAGAACAGGAACACTGAAGCTTTCTTT,CSVPQNRNTEAFF